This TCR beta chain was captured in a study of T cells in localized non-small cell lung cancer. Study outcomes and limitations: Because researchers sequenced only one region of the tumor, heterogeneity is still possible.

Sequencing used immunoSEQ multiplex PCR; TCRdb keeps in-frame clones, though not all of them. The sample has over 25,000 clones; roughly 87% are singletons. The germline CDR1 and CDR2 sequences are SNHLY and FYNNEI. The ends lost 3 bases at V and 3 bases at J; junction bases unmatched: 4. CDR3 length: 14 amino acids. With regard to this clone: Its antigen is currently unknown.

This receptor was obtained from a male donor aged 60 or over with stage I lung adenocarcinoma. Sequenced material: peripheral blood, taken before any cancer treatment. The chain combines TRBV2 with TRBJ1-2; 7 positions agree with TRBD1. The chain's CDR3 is CASSDFTGDYGYTF. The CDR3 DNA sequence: TGTGCCAGCAGTGATTTCACAGGGGACTATGGCTACACCTTC. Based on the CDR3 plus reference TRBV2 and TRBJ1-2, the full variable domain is EPEVTQTPSHQVTQMGQEVILRCVPISNHLYFYWYRQILGQKVEFLVSFYNNEISEKSEIFDDQFSVERPDGSNFTLKIRSTKLEDSAMYFCASSDFTGDYGYTFGSGTRLTVV.